This T cell receptor beta chain was sequenced for a study of post-analysis software for immune sequencing data. In the study overall: Some patients lacked subtype; others had relapsing-remitting, secondary progressive or progressive-relapsing disease.

Study-level points and caveats: Patients carried several TRBV segments more frequently than controls did, and TRBV5-6, TRBV5-1 and TRBV20-1 were among them.

TCR beta libraries were prepared from cDNA with unique molecular identifiers. TCRdb reprocessed the PCR reads with MiXCR, giving one entry per CDR3 protein. Of roughly 870,000 distinct CDR3 sequences listed, roughly half are singletons. CDR1 and CDR2 from the germline V gene are MNHEY and SMNVEV (reference sequence). V shed 3 bases and J shed 2 bases, with 14 bases lying between them. This CDR3 has 15 amino acids. A note on this clonotype: Antigen specificity is unknown.

This clonotype was sampled from a girl between 10 and 17 years old with multiple sclerosis. The rearrangement uses TRBV27 and TRBJ2-7; no reliable D call. The sequenced sample was blood. As DNA, the CDR3 is TGTGCCAGCAGTTTTTCCAGGAAAGCGACCTACGAGCAGTACTTC. Translation gives CASSFSRKATYEQYF.